This T cell receptor (beta chain) was sequenced for a study of shared clonotypes between healthy human individuals. Nashville, Tennessee was home to all donors, each a Caucasian adult. The deep-level immunoSEQ assay was used. Only in-frame clones appear in the TCRdb table, and some are missing; sequencing was by immunoSEQ multiplex PCR. The repertoire holds 600,000 to 800,000 clones, with 55% to 75% as singletons. Trimming removed 0 bases at V and 12 bases at J, with 18 bases between. Germline lookup yields CDR1 SGHAT and CDR2 FQNNGV. The CDR3 is made up of 14 amino acids. Remarks on this clone: The antigen is unknown.

Study outcomes and limitations: The sampled material consisted only of blood, and tissue repertoires are likely to differ.

This receptor was taken from a woman aged 25 to 45 in good health. The rearrangement joins TRBV11-2 to TRBJ2-7, with D tentatively TRBD1 or TRBD2 (5 bases each). The sequencing sample was made of memory CD4+ T cells sorted from blood. As to subset: CD45RA-negative fraction. The CDR3 sequence is CASSLDTDGTRRYF. The CDR3 region has the DNA TGTGCCAGCAGCTTAGATACCGATGGGACGAGGCGGTACTTC.